Included here is one T cell receptor (beta chain) sequence, with context. Its target is unknown. Possible read error: a much larger clone is one base away. 5'RACE template switching added a universal primer site and UMIs to TCR cDNA. TCRdb independently ran MiXCR on the 5' RACE reads; one entry per CDR3 protein. The top ten clones hold 0.5% to 0.65% of a sample with about 130,000 distinct CDR3 sequences, about 6.2% of them seen once. Per the germline V gene, CDR1 is ENHRY and CDR2 is SYGVKD. Deletions cut 3 bases from V and 10 bases from J, with 16 bases between. This CDR3 comprises 14 residues. The data belong to a study of T cells after yellow fever vaccination. General study points: Boosting was followed by the reappearance of most primary-vaccination clones (about 96% CD4, 85% to 90% CD8). The secondary response showed a weaker magnitude and a faster peak, day 5 versus 15.

This material consisted of CD4+ T cells sorted from PBMCs, taken 10 days after the yellow fever booster vaccination. The TCR sequence derives from a young man who received the YFV17D yellow fever vaccine. The V and J genes are TRBV10-3 and TRBJ2-1; either TRBD1 or TRBD2 may fit D (5 bases each). Here the CDR3 reads CAISDLDTRGEQFF. The DNA of the CDR3 is TGTGCCATCAGTGACTTAGATACTAGGGGAGAGCAGTTCTTC.